A selection of T cell receptor beta chains follows, all from one sample in a study of PD-L1 blockade in urothelial cancer. Repertoires were generated with immunoSEQ multiplex PCR, while TCRdb's copy carries only in-frame clones and drops some. The sample lists some 120,000 clones; around 89% were seen once. The sequenced sample was PBMCs, obtained around atezolizumab (anti-PD-L1) treatment. These receptors originate from a man aged 55-75 years with urothelial cancer. Both conserved end residues are part of each CDR3.

v_call cdr3_aa
TRBV7-9 CASTVSGDYGYTF
TRBV18 CASSPLASGSIPGELFF
TRBV20-1 CSARDKGHVFF
TRBV5-1 CASSRQRGPTDTQYF
TRBV7-8 CASTSPAGRDTGELFF
TRBV7-2 CASSRGTSGNTGELFF
TRBV4-2 CASSPGTGANYGYTF
TRBV2 CASSGAGLQETQYF
TRBV10-1 CATSTGGITDTQYF
TRBV28 CASSEQGGRANYGYTF
TRBV29-1 CSAGGTGGSDGYTF
TRBV27 CASSLTENQPQHF
TRBV6-6 CASSSPGPGNTIYF
TRBV2 CASNQDSGFNEKLFF
TRBV19 CASGGQGRSTEAFF
TRBV6-4 CASSLTSANTGELFF
TRBV6-1 CASSEDPLPSTGPGNTIYF
TRBV28 CASSWFGQNTEAFF
TRBV27 CASNPTGRMNTEAFF
TRBV6-6 CASSPLGTGPLEQYF
TRBV7-8 CASTVGTGGQPQHF
TRBV19 CASSRGNAGELFF
TRBV4-1 CASSQGAQGGETQYF
TRBV5-4 CASSLRWGGAKDTQYF